The rows below give T cell receptor beta chains drawn from one sample of a study of cytomegalovirus exposure and HLA in healthy donors. TCRdb keeps only in-frame clones here, not all; method: immunoSEQ multiplex PCR. The profile shows 250,000 to 300,000 clones, almost 90% of them singletons. The source material was PBMCs. These receptors all stem from a woman under 30 in good health and CMV-seronegative. Each CDR3 is given with its conserved first and last residue. Each record gives: J gene, CDR3 length, V gene, CDR3 protein.

J gene: TRBJ1-1; CDR3 length: 14; V gene: TRBV27; CDR3 protein: CASSLDRANTEAFF
J gene: TRBJ2-1; CDR3 length: 14; V gene: TRBV9; CDR3 protein: CASSVAGSYNEQFF
J gene: TRBJ2-5; CDR3 length: 15; V gene: TRBV10-2; CDR3 protein: CASRASGGGGETQYF
J gene: TRBJ1-2; CDR3 length: 15; V gene: TRBV10-3; CDR3 protein: CAISVDRTTNYGYTF
J gene: TRBJ1-1; CDR3 length: 14; V gene: TRBV11-2; CDR3 protein: CASSTHRYGTEAFF
J gene: TRBJ1-1; CDR3 length: 13; V gene: TRBV5-1; CDR3 protein: CASSLAVRTEAFF
J gene: TRBJ2-2; CDR3 length: 14; V gene: TRBV6-1; CDR3 protein: CASYLGQNTGELFF
J gene: TRBJ2-7; CDR3 length: 14; V gene: TRBV28; CDR3 protein: CASGSGGRMYEQYF
J gene: TRBJ2-7; CDR3 length: 16; V gene: TRBV6-5; CDR3 protein: CASSYSATGSYGEQYF
J gene: TRBJ2-1; CDR3 length: 16; V gene: TRBV4-1; CDR3 protein: CASSPGLRGAIGEQFF
J gene: TRBJ2-7; CDR3 length: 13; V gene: TRBV6-5; CDR3 protein: CASRLGPTYEQYF
J gene: TRBJ1-2; CDR3 length: 17; V gene: TRBV28; CDR3 protein: CASSFLQGRLDNDGYTF
J gene: TRBJ1-1; CDR3 length: 14; V gene: TRBV29-1; CDR3 protein: CSVVYGGGYTEAFF
J gene: TRBJ2-2; CDR3 length: 17; V gene: TRBV5-1; CDR3 protein: CASSLVLRGENTGELFF
J gene: TRBJ2-2; CDR3 length: 12; V gene: TRBV5-6; CDR3 protein: CASSLVSRGLFF
J gene: TRBJ2-7; CDR3 length: 15; V gene: TRBV19; CDR3 protein: CASSITRGLFYEQYF
J gene: TRBJ1-3; CDR3 length: 14; V gene: TRBV6-5; CDR3 protein: CASSKTGSGNTIYF
J gene: TRBJ2-7; CDR3 length: 13; V gene: TRBV4-3; CDR3 protein: CASSPQGGYEQYF
J gene: TRBJ1-2; CDR3 length: 15; V gene: TRBV4-1; CDR3 protein: CASSQESRTVYGYTF
J gene: TRBJ1-1; CDR3 length: 15; V gene: TRBV5-1; CDR3 protein: CASSVGQDMNTEAFF
J gene: TRBJ1-5; CDR3 length: 17; V gene: TRBV15; CDR3 protein: CATSRDETGQDNQPQHF
J gene: TRBJ1-1; CDR3 length: 12; V gene: TRBV6-1; CDR3 protein: CASSERNTEAFF
J gene: TRBJ2-3; CDR3 length: 16; V gene: TRBV18; CDR3 protein: CASSPLSSGGPDTQYF
J gene: TRBJ1-2; CDR3 length: 16; V gene: TRBV7-3; CDR3 protein: CASSLGNRALGYGYTF
J gene: TRBJ2-2; CDR3 length: 17; V gene: TRBV18; CDR3 protein: CASSPPSAGGRTGELFF
J gene: TRBJ1-1; CDR3 length: 13; V gene: TRBV7-6; CDR3 protein: CATSKGVNTEAFF
J gene: TRBJ2-1; CDR3 length: 20; V gene: TRBV4-1; CDR3 protein: CASSQDRSSGGAPGLNEQFF
J gene: TRBJ2-7; CDR3 length: 13; V gene: TRBV28; CDR3 protein: CASSSPTGNEQYF
J gene: TRBJ1-2; CDR3 length: 12; V gene: TRBV7-2; CDR3 protein: CASSWTNYGYTF
J gene: TRBJ2-1; CDR3 length: 15; V gene: TRBV6-5; CDR3 protein: CASSYPKGLRDEQFF
J gene: TRBJ2-5; CDR3 length: 14; V gene: TRBV27; CDR3 protein: CASSLNRPQETQYF
J gene: TRBJ2-5; CDR3 length: 15; V gene: TRBV10-2; CDR3 protein: CASRGLAGGRETQYF
J gene: TRBJ1-2; CDR3 length: 13; V gene: TRBV6-6; CDR3 protein: CASNPTGNYGYTF
J gene: TRBJ2-2; CDR3 length: 15; V gene: TRBV9; CDR3 protein: CASSVARRNTGELFF
J gene: TRBJ1-1; CDR3 length: 12; V gene: TRBV6-5; CDR3 protein: CASSFESTEAFF
J gene: TRBJ1-5; CDR3 length: 15; V gene: TRBV27; CDR3 protein: CASSGGTGGTQPQHF
J gene: TRBJ1-6; CDR3 length: 16; V gene: TRBV6-6; CDR3 protein: CASSYGGVSYNSPLHF